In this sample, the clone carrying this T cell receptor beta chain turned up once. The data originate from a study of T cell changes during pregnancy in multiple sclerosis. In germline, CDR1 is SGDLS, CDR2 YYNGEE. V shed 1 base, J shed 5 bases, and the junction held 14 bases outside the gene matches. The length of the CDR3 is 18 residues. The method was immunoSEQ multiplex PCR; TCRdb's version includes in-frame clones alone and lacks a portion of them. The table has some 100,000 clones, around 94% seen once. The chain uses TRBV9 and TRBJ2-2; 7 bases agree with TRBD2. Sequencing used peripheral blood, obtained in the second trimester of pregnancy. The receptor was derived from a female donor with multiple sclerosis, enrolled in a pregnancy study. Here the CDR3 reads CASSVHPGGRGVTGELFF. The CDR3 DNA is TGTGCCAGCAGCGTACACCCGGGGGGACGGGGGGTAACCGGGGAGCTGTTTTTT.